This TCR beta chain was recovered during a study of cytomegalovirus exposure and HLA in healthy donors. As for the study in general: In an earlier analysis, around 120 million unique TCR beta sequences were found from 150 million to 200 million T cells.

It was with 60 Vbeta and 13 Jbeta primers that the PCR ran. Produced via immunoSEQ multiplex PCR; TCRdb's table is partial and in-frame only. The table has 90,000 to 130,000 clones, 76% seen once. With respect to this clone: Its antigen is unidentified.

V was trimmed by 6 bases and J by 7 bases, leaving 15 bases between them. The CDR3 is made up of 13 amino acids. CDR1 is MNHEY and CDR2 is SVGAGI in the germline V gene. Study-wide findings and caveats: Owing to their indistinguishability, certain V segments, notably TRBV6-2 and TRBV6-3, were excluded. TCR beta V segments were, for the most part, productive about 87% or about 30% of the time in an earlier analysis. 16,951 TCR beta sequences were associated with HLA alleles at 0.05 false discovery rate in a later analysis.

Specimen: PBMCs. J is TRBJ1-2 and V is TRBV6-5; D gene uncertain. The sequence came from a man aged 25-45 years in good health and CMV-seropositive. CDR3 region: CASSRDGNGGYTF. CDR3 nucleotide sequence: TGTGCCAGCAGCCGAGACGGGAACGGTGGCTACACCTTC.